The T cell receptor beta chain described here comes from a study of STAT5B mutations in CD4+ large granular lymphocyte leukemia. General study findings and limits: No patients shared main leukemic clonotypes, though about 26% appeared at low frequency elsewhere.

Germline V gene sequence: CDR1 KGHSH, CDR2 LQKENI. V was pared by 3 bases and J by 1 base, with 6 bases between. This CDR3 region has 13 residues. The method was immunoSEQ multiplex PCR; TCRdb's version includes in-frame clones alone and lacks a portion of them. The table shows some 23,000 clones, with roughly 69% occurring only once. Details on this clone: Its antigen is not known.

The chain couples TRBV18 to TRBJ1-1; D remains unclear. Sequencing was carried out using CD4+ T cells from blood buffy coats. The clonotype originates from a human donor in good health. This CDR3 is CASSPGKNTEAFF. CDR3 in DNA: TGTGCCAGCTCACCGGGGAAGAACACTGAAGCTTTCTTT.